The 16 T cell receptor beta chains reported below all come from one sample, sequenced in a study of CD8 T cells in Susac syndrome. A quantity of about 0.5 to 1 ug RNA underwent reverse transcription using random hexamers. MiXCR, run by TCRdb on the immunoSEQ multiplex PCR reads, gives a single entry per CDR3 protein. The sample records hundreds of thousands of distinct CDR3 sequences, about 89% being singletons. Sequencing was carried out using CD8+ T cells from PBMCs. Receptors were obtained from a human donor with multiple sclerosis.

This sequence joins TRBV12-3 or TRBV12-4 and TRBJ2-7; 7 bases are a match to TRBD1. V shed 6 bases and J 2 bases; nucleotides not matched to a gene: 7. The CDR3 has 14 amino acids. The CDR3 DNA is TGTGCCAGCAGCCGGGACAGCCGTCCCTACGAGCAGTACTTC. Protein sequence: CASSRDSRPYEQYF.

The chain couples TRBV28 to TRBJ2-7; D is unclear. This CDR3 has 16 residues. Trimming pared 7 bases from V and 0 bases from J, leaving 19 bases between. Germline V lookup: CDR1 MDHEN, CDR2 SYDVKM. CDR3 in amino acids: CASTSPLGFSSYEQYF. The DNA for the CDR3 is TGTGCCAGCACCTCACCTCTTGGTTTCAGCTCCTACGAGCAGTACTTC.

The chain recombines TRBV24-1 with TRBJ2-1, with 7 bases aligning to TRBD1. Looked up from germline, CDR1 is KGHDR and CDR2 is SFDVKD. This CDR3 is built from 15 residues. V was clipped by 4 bases and J by 3 bases; unmatched bases: 5. The CDR3 DNA reads TGTGCCACCAGTGACGTGACAGGGTACTACAATGAGCAGTTCTTC. It translates to CATSDVTGYYNEQFF.

This clonotype turned up a few times. The genes are TRBV7-8 and TRBJ2-7; 9 positions match TRBD2. V lost 11 bases and J lost 2; bases outside the gene matches: 7. This CDR3 contains 13 residues. Germline V gives CDR1 SGHVS, CDR2 FQNEAQ. CDR3 protein: CAGRPSGTYEQYF. The CDR3 DNA reads as TGTGCCGGGCGGCCTAGCGGGACCTACGAGCAGTACTTC.

The chain employs TRBV30 and TRBJ2-7; unclear D gene. CDR1 GTSNPN and CDR2 SVGIG come from the germline V gene (reference sequence). V lost 2 bases and J lost 0, with 8 bases in between. There are 13 residues in the CDR3. The CDR3 region has the DNA TGTGCCTGGAGTCCCCCCAGCTCCTACGAGCAGTACTTC. It is translated as CAWSPPSSYEQYF.

The J gene is TRBJ2-3, the V gene TRBV9, with D perhaps TRBD1 (5 bases). The V end lost 2 bases, the J end lost 2 bases, and 9 bases lay between the germline ends. CDR1 is SGDLS, CDR2 YYNGEE, per germline. The CDR3 consists of 14 residues. CDR3: CASSVATVTDTQYF. The DNA for the CDR3 is TGTGCCAGCAGCGTTGCGACAGTCACAGATACGCAGTATTTT.

The chain combines TRBV9 with TRBJ2-7; tentatively, D is TRBD2 (7 bases). There are 14 residues in the CDR3. Germline CDR1 is SGDLS and CDR2 is YYNGEE. V was cut by 0 bases and J by 6 bases, with 13 bases left in between. The CDR3 region is CASSVGGGGVEQYF. CDR3 bases: TGTGCCAGCAGCGTAGGAGGGGGAGGGGTCGAGCAGTACTTC.

The chain recombines TRBV19 with TRBJ1-4, with D tentatively TRBD1 (6 bases). V lost 7 bases to trimming and J lost 8 bases, with 14 bases between them. The germline V gene encodes CDR1 LNHDA and CDR2 SQIVND (reference sequence). The length of the CDR3 is 13 residues. CDR3 sequence (DNA): TGTGCCAGTAAGGGACATAGAAACGAAAAACTGTTTTTT. As protein: CASKGHRNEKLFF.

V usage is TRBV2 and J usage is TRBJ2-1; 9 bases are shared with TRBD2. Germline CDR1 is SNHLY and CDR2 is FYNNEI. Losses at the gene ends were 7 bases for V and 2 bases for J; bases not matched to a gene: 9. CDR3 size: 16 residues. The CDR3 sequence is CASTQRGGGAYNEQFF. As DNA, the CDR3 is TGTGCCAGCACTCAAAGGGGCGGGGGGGCCTACAATGAGCAGTTCTTC.

The chain employs TRBV4-1 and TRBJ1-2; D not certain. The CDR3 covers 14 residues. Trimming shortened V by 1 base and J by 6 bases, and 12 bases separated the two germline ends. Germline V gene lookup returns CDR1 MGHRA and CDR2 YSYEKL. CDR3: CASSQGIRANGYTF. CDR3 DNA: TGCGCCAGCAGCCAAGGTATTCGGGCGAATGGCTACACCTTC.

The chain uses TRBV7-6 and TRBJ2-2; D unclear. The germline V gene encodes CDR1 SGHVS and CDR2 FNYEAQ. The CDR3 loop spans 15 amino acids. V was pared by 4 bases and J by 0 bases, with 9 bases between. CDR3 region: CASSYGLANTGELFF. The CDR3 DNA reads TGTGCCAGCAGCTATGGCCTAGCGAACACCGGGGAGCTGTTTTTT.

The chain joins TRBV6-4 to TRBJ2-1, with 7 bases aligning to TRBD2. CDR1 and CDR2 from the germline V gene are MRHNA and SNTAGT. After removal of 0 bases from V and 5 bases from J, the junction contained 4 bases not matched to a gene. CDR3 length: 15 amino acids. The CDR3 loop reads CASSDSGGGHNEQFF. CDR3 DNA: TGTGCCAGCAGTGACTCGGGCGGGGGTCACAATGAGCAGTTCTTC.

The CDR3 region has the DNA TGTGCCAGCAGTTTATCGTACGGCTCTGGAAACACCATATATTTT. It encodes CASSLSYGSGNTIYF. The rearrangement joins TRBV27 to TRBJ1-3; D is undetermined. Trimming removed 0 bases at V and 0 bases at J, with 6 bases between. CDR1 and CDR2 from the germline V gene are MNHEY and SMNVEV (reference sequence). The CDR3 runs to 15 residues.

This chain joins TRBV7-8 and TRBJ2-6; 9 bases are a match to TRBD1. The CDR3 length is 19 residues. The germline V gene encodes CDR1 SGHVS and CDR2 FQNEAQ. Germline trimming cut 4 bases from V and 2 bases from J; bases unmatched to any gene: 12. Here the CDR3 DNA reads TGTGCCAGCAGCTACCCCGGGACAGGGTCCTCTCCTGGGGCCAACGTCCTGACTTTC. It is translated as CASSYPGTGSSPGANVLTF.

This chain uses TRBV7-9 with TRBJ1-3; no reliable D call. CDR3 length equals 12 residues. Germline V lookup: CDR1 SEHNR, CDR2 FQNEAQ (reference sequence). Trimming cost V 3 bases and J 7 bases, with 7 bases left between them. The DNA for the CDR3 is TGTGCCAGCAGCTTGGGTCCGAACACCATATATTTT. This sequence encodes CASSLGPNTIYF.

The CDR3 DNA is TGCGCCAGCAGCCAAGTTCTAACAGCTAGCAATCAGCCCCAGCATTTT. This gives the protein CASSQVLTASNQPQHF. V and J are TRBV4-3 and TRBJ1-5; the D is unclear. CDR3 size: 16 residues. Germline loops: CDR1 LGHNA, CDR2 YSLEER. The ends were cut back, 1 base at V and 0 bases at J, with 10 bases in the middle.